This TCR beta chain was identified in a study of regulatory T cells in long-lasting Graves disease. Time point indicated: newly diagnosed GD, antithyroid drugs for less than 3 months. RNA extracted from PBMCs served as the sequencing template. From each patient, nine milliliters of peripheral blood was drawn and collected into an EDTA anticoagulant tube. The V gene lost 3 bases and the J gene lost 1 base, with 9 bases spanning the gap. The germline V gene has CDR1 GTSNPN and CDR2 SVGIG (reference sequence). There are 13 residues in the CDR3. Study findings and constraints: Study of thyroid tissue was not done, with only peripheral blood studied. Persistent Graves' disease cases displayed lower TCR diversity than newly diagnosed ones.

Arm-PCR of CDR3 regions and iRepertoire HTBI primers were used to build TCR beta libraries. Each CDR3 protein is one row after TCRdb ran MiXCR on the multiplex PCR reads. The sample lists 500,000 to 700,000 distinct CDR3 sequences, roughly 15% occurring once. In this sample, this clonotype turned up many times. Its specificity is unknown. These data also formed part of another study, on T cells in Graves' hyperthyroidism and ophthalmopathy. This second report adds: With the HTBI primer set, the TCR CDR3 went through a first round of RT-PCR.

This clonotype originated in a woman aged 30 to 39 with Graves disease. The chain links TRBV30 to TRBJ1-1; D unclear. The input for sequencing was peripheral blood mononuclear cells (PBMCs), taken at new diagnosis, from a patient treated with antithyroid drugs. CDR3 DNA: TGTGCCTGGAGGTCACTGGCGAACACTGAAGCTTTCTTT. It specifies CAWRSLANTEAFF.